Presented here are 2 T cell receptor beta chains from one specimen sequenced in a study of blood T cell repertoires in COVID-19. The protocol was immunoSEQ multiplex PCR, while the TCRdb copy is restricted to in-frame clones and leaves out a portion. The data hold over 100,000 clones, with roughly 89% observed a single time. Sequenced material: peripheral blood. These receptors came from a human donor in a cohort sampled during active COVID-19.

The chain uses TRBV11-2 and TRBJ1-2, with TRBD1 matching 8 bases. Germline V CDR1 and CDR2: SGHAT, FQNNGV. Trimming took 0 bases from V and 7 from J; bases not matched to a gene: 4. This CDR3 has 14 residues. CDR3 sequence (DNA): TGTGCCAGCAGCTTAGATCCAGGGGGCCTTGGCTACACCTTC. Its protein is CASSLDPGGLGYTF.

This chain links TRBV28 with TRBJ1-5; TRBD1 might be the D (6 bases). Germline lookup yields CDR1 MDHEN and CDR2 SYDVKM. The CDR3 has 14 amino acids. Trimming shortened V by 6 bases and J by 1 base, and 10 bases separated the two germline ends. CDR3 nucleotide sequence: TGTGCCAGCAGGTTACAGGGCAGCAATCAGCCCCAGCATTTT. Its translation: CASRLQGSNQPQHF.